These T cell receptor beta chains were read from a single sample in a study of cytomegalovirus exposure and HLA in healthy donors. The assay was immunoSEQ multiplex PCR, and TCRdb's table has in-frame clones only and misses some. This sample has roughly 100,000 clones, with around 9.1% found just once. Sequencing was performed on PBMCs. These receptors originate from a man aged 35 to 55 in good health and CMV-seropositive. Each CDR3 is given with its conserved first and last residue. D genes are given only for firm matches. Size is stated for part of the rows, as once, few or many counts, or as a class when the clone is expanded.

j_call	d_call	v_call	clone_size	cdr3_aa	cdr3_nt
TRBJ1-2	TRBD1	TRBV6-5	.	CASSKDRAHGYTF	TGTGCCAGCAGTAAGGACAGGGCTCATGGCTACACCTTC
TRBJ2-1	TRBD2	TRBV29-1	few	CSVRTSGRVNYEQFF	TGCAGCGTTCGGACTAGCGGGAGGGTTAATTATGAGCAGTTCTTC
TRBJ2-2	TRBD2	TRBV5-4	.	CASSRVILAGGTNTGELFF	TGTGCCAGCAGCCGGGTGATACTAGCGGGAGGAACGAACACCGGGGAGCTGTTTTTT
TRBJ1-5	.	TRBV6-5	.	CASSYRGFNQPQHF	TGTGCCAGCAGTTACCGGGGTTTTAATCAGCCCCAGCATTTT
TRBJ1-5	.	TRBV28	.	CASSLLDQPQHF	TGTGCCAGCAGCCTATTAGATCAGCCCCAGCATTTT
TRBJ2-7	.	TRBV6-5	few	CASSPDRVGGEQYF	TGTGCCAGCAGTCCCGACAGGGTGGGAGGCGAGCAGTACTTC
TRBJ2-2	TRBD2	TRBV7-6	.	CASSLVASGVTGELFF	TGTGCCAGCAGCTTAGTAGCTAGCGGGGTCACCGGGGAGCTGTTTTTT
TRBJ2-1	TRBD2	TRBV6-1	.	CASIFRGGPTNEQFF	TGTGCCAGCATCTTTAGGGGAGGGCCTACCAATGAGCAGTTCTTC
TRBJ2-1	TRBD2	TRBV9	.	CASSVAAGGNEQFF	TGTGCCAGCAGCGTAGCAGCGGGAGGAAATGAGCAGTTCTTC
TRBJ2-5	.	TRBV4-1	few	CASSQPGQETQYF	TGCGCCAGCAGTCAGCCAGGACAAGAGACCCAGTACTTC
TRBJ2-1	TRBD1	TRBV19	.	CASTDRDIENEQFF	TGTGCCAGTACCGACAGGGATATTGAGAATGAGCAGTTCTTC
TRBJ2-5	.	TRBV19	.	CASSIHKGQKETQYF	TGTGCCAGTAGTATACATAAGGGGCAGAAAGAGACCCAGTACTTC
TRBJ2-7	.	TRBV29-1	few	CSVESPTETYEQYF	TGCAGCGTTGAAAGTCCGACAGAGACCTACGAGCAGTACTTC
TRBJ2-5	TRBD1	TRBV4-1	.	CASSQQQGALQETQYF	TGCGCCAGCAGTCAGCAGCAGGGGGCGCTCCAAGAGACCCAGTACTTC
TRBJ1-3	.	TRBV7-6	.	CASSLALGNTIYF	TGTGCCAGCAGCTTAGCGTTGGGCAACACCATATATTTT
TRBJ2-4	TRBD2	TRBV29-1	.	CSVLEGTSRLIAKNIQYF	TGCAGCGTCCTTGAAGGGACTAGCCGACTTATAGCCAAAAACATTCAGTACTTC
TRBJ2-1	TRBD2	TRBV7-3	.	CASSLTSGSLTYNEQFF	TGTGCCAGCAGCTTAACGAGCGGGAGTTTGACCTACAATGAGCAGTTCTTC
TRBJ2-3	.	TRBV15	.	CATSRARQDTQYF	TGTGCCACCAGCAGAGCGAGACAAGATACGCAGTATTTT
TRBJ2-2	TRBD2	TRBV27	few	CASSFGRSTGELFF	TGTGCCAGCAGTTTCGGGAGGAGTACCGGGGAGCTGTTTTTT
TRBJ2-1	TRBD1	TRBV7-6	few	CASSEGTGNYNEQFF	TGTGCCAGCAGCGAGGGGACAGGAAACTACAATGAGCAGTTCTTC
TRBJ2-7	TRBD2	TRBV7-2	.	CASSFTGTSEQYF	TGTGCCAGCAGCTTTACCGGGACTAGCGAGCAGTACTTC
TRBJ2-7	TRBD2	TRBV2	.	CASLLAGEYEQYF	TGTGCCAGTTTACTAGCGGGAGAGTACGAGCAGTACTTC
TRBJ2-3	.	TRBV7-7	.	CASSSGTAPGDADTQYF	TGTGCTAGCAGCTCGGGGACGGCCCCGGGGGATGCAGATACGCAGTATTTT
TRBJ2-6	.	TRBV6-1	.	CASSEAIRIGANVLTF	TGTGCCAGCAGTGAAGCGATCAGGATTGGGGCCAACGTCCTGACTTTC
TRBJ2-7	.	TRBV19	.	CASSIPGVEQYF	TGTGCCAGTAGTATTCCCGGGGTCGAGCAGTACTTC
TRBJ1-2	TRBD1	TRBV30	few	CAWSPRGEDGYTF	TGTGCCTGGAGCCCCAGGGGGGAAGATGGCTACACCTTC
TRBJ1-5	TRBD1	TRBV2	few	CASSSGTGIYQPQHF	TGTGCCAGCAGTTCCGGGACAGGAATCTATCAGCCCCAGCATTTT
TRBJ2-5	.	TRBV19	.	CASSEGGTSRETQYF	TGTGCCAGTAGTGAAGGCGGGACCTCACGGGAGACCCAGTACTTC
TRBJ2-3	TRBD2	TRBV5-1	few	CASRKTGAPTSGAPSTDTQYF	TGCGCCAGCAGAAAGACAGGGGCCCCAACTAGCGGGGCCCCTAGCACAGATACGCAGTATTTT
TRBJ1-2	.	TRBV28	once	CASSFKGGYTF	TGTGCCAGCAGTTTCAAGGGGGGCTACACCTTC
TRBJ2-5	.	TRBV11-2	.	CASNSGRETQYF	TGTGCCAGCAATTCAGGGAGGGAGACCCAGTACTTC
TRBJ2-3	.	TRBV19	few	CASSMGGDTQYF	TGTGCCAGTAGTATGGGAGGAGATACGCAGTATTTT
TRBJ2-5	TRBD1	TRBV7-9	.	CASSLAGTAGGQETQYF	TGTGCCAGCAGCTTAGCTGGGACAGCTGGGGGCCAAGAGACCCAGTACTTC
TRBJ2-5	TRBD2	TRBV5-6	few	CASSLVTSGMGETQYF	TGTGCCAGCAGCTTGGTGACTAGCGGGATGGGAGAGACCCAGTACTTC